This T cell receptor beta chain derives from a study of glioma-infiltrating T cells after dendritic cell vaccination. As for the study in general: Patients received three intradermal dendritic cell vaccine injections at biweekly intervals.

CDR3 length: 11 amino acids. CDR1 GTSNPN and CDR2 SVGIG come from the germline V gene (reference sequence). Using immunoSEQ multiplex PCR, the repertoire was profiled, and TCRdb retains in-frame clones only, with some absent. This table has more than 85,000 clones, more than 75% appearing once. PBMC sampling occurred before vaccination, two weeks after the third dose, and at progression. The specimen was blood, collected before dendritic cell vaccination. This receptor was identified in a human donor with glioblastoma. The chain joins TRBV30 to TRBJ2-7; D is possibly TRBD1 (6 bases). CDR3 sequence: CACGQSHEQYF. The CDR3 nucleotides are TGTGCTTGTGGACAGTCCCACGAGCAGTACTTC. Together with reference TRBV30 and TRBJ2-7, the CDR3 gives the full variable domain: SQTIHQWPATLVQPVGSPLSLECTVEGTSNPNLYWYRQAAGRGLQLLFYSVGIGQISSEVPQNLSASRPQDRQFILSSKKLLLSDSGFYLCACGQSHEQYFGPGTRLTVT.